Listed below are T cell receptor beta chains from one sample, sequenced in a study of T cell changes during pregnancy in multiple sclerosis. Using immunoSEQ multiplex PCR, the repertoire was profiled, and TCRdb retains in-frame clones only, with some absent. The repertoire holds tens of thousands of clones, with 89% as singletons. Source: CD8+ T cells from peripheral blood mononuclear cells, taken in the third trimester of pregnancy. These receptors all stem from a female donor with multiple sclerosis, enrolled in a pregnancy study. Each CDR3 is given with its conserved first and last residue. Fields, in order: V gene, CDR3 length, clone size, D gene, J gene, CDR3 DNA, CDR3 protein. A D gene is named only where the DNA matches it firmly. Only part of the rows carry a size: once, few, many, or a class if the clone is expanded.

V: TRBV9; length: 14; size: NA; D: TRBD1; J: TRBJ1-2; DNA: TGTGCCAGCAGCGTTCCTTCAGGGGGACATGGCTACACCTTC; CDR3: CASSVPSGGHGYTF
V: TRBV9; length: 14; size: once; D: TRBD1; J: TRBJ2-1; DNA: TGTGCCAGCAGCGCCAGAGACAGGGGTCACGAGCAGTTCTTC; CDR3: CASSARDRGHEQFF
V: TRBV21-1; length: 21; size: NA; D: NA; J: TRBJ1-1; DNA: TGTGCCAGCAGCCCAACCCCTGTCAGTCTCCGACAGAACCTCATGAACACTGAAGCTTTCTTT; CDR3: CASSPTPVSLRQNLMNTEAFF
V: TRBV29-1; length: 13; size: NA; D: NA; J: TRBJ2-7; DNA: TGCAGCGTTGAAGCGACAGACAACTACGAGCAGTACTTC; CDR3: CSVEATDNYEQYF
V: TRBV19; length: 17; size: NA; D: TRBD1; J: TRBJ1-5; DNA: TGTGCCAGTAGCTCGCCACAGGGGGCGAGGGTAGGTCAGCCCCAGCATTTT; CDR3: CASSSPQGARVGQPQHF
V: TRBV9; length: 14; size: NA; D: NA; J: TRBJ1-2; DNA: TGTGCCAGCAGCGTAGCGGGGGGAGACTATGGCTACACCTTC; CDR3: CASSVAGGDYGYTF
V: TRBV5-5; length: 14; size: NA; D: TRBD1; J: TRBJ1-1; DNA: TGTGCCAGCGAACCGTATACAGGGGGCACTGAAGCTTTCTTT; CDR3: CASEPYTGGTEAFF
V: TRBV29-1; length: 13; size: NA; D: NA; J: TRBJ2-2; DNA: TGCAGCGTTGATTTAGAGAACACCGGGGAGCTGTTTTTT; CDR3: CSVDLENTGELFF
V: TRBV19; length: 15; size: once; D: NA; J: TRBJ1-4; DNA: TGTGCCAGTACCCCGTCGACGGCGGGCGGTGAAAAACTGTTTTTT; CDR3: CASTPSTAGGEKLFF
V: TRBV5-8; length: 16; size: NA; D: NA; J: TRBJ2-1; DNA: TGTGCCAGCAGCTTCATCGGGACTTCCTCCTACAATGAGCAGTTCTTC; CDR3: CASSFIGTSSYNEQFF
V: TRBV7-2; length: 14; size: once; D: NA; J: TRBJ2-1; DNA: TGTGCCAGCAGCTTAGTTGGCGGGGACAATGAGCAGTTCTTC; CDR3: CASSLVGGDNEQFF
V: TRBV27; length: 16; size: NA; D: TRBD2; J: TRBJ2-3; DNA: TGTGCCAGCAGTTTTGGTGTTAGCGGGAACACAGATACGCAGTATTTT; CDR3: CASSFGVSGNTDTQYF
V: TRBV7-2; length: 15; size: NA; D: NA; J: TRBJ1-2; DNA: TGTGCCAGCAGACCCGCCAGACTAATCCGCGGTGGCTACACCTTC; CDR3: CASRPARLIRGGYTF
V: TRBV7-9; length: 15; size: NA; D: NA; J: TRBJ2-5; DNA: TGTGCCAGCAGCTCGCCGAGAGGGCTAGGGGAGACCCAGTACTTC; CDR3: CASSSPRGLGETQYF
V: TRBV7-9; length: 16; size: NA; D: TRBD2; J: TRBJ2-1; DNA: TGTGCCAGCAGCCAAGAGGGCGGGGGGGAAATCAATGAGCAGTTCTTC; CDR3: CASSQEGGGEINEQFF
V: TRBV6-5; length: 14; size: NA; D: TRBD2; J: TRBJ2-7; DNA: TGTGCCAGCAGTACCCGGGACTATTCAGACGAGCAGTACTTC; CDR3: CASSTRDYSDEQYF
V: TRBV27; length: 13; size: NA; D: NA; J: TRBJ2-7; DNA: TGTGCCAGCAGTCAGACAGAAGCCTACGAGCAGTACTTC; CDR3: CASSQTEAYEQYF
V: TRBV2; length: 15; size: NA; D: TRBD1; J: TRBJ2-1; DNA: TGTGCCAGCAGTGGTACAGGGGGCCTCCCGGGCGAGCAGTTCTTC; CDR3: CASSGTGGLPGEQFF
V: TRBV7-8; length: 17; size: NA; D: TRBD1; J: TRBJ1-1; DNA: TGTGCCAGCAGCTTAGGAACAGGGGGCGTCCTAAGGACTGAAGCTTTCTTT; CDR3: CASSLGTGGVLRTEAFF
V: TRBV9; length: 20; size: NA; D: TRBD2; J: TRBJ2-2; DNA: TGTGCCAGCAGCGTAGCGCGGGGACTAGCGGGGGGGCCCGTAACCGGGGAGCTGTTTTTT; CDR3: CASSVARGLAGGPVTGELFF
V: TRBV6-1; length: 14; size: NA; D: TRBD1; J: TRBJ2-7; DNA: TGTGCCAGCAGTGACCCCGGGACAGGGAACGAGCAGTACTTC; CDR3: CASSDPGTGNEQYF
V: TRBV27; length: 18; size: NA; D: TRBD1; J: TRBJ1-5; DNA: TGTGCCAGCAGTTTACTAGGGATAGGGGGCATCCCCAATCAGCCCCAGCATTTT; CDR3: CASSLLGIGGIPNQPQHF
V: TRBV4-3; length: 15; size: NA; D: NA; J: TRBJ1-2; DNA: TGCGCCAGCAGCCAAGATCTCGTTGCGTCCGATGGCTACACCTTC; CDR3: CASSQDLVASDGYTF
V: TRBV4-1; length: 19; size: NA; D: NA; J: TRBJ2-7; DNA: TGCGCCAGCAGCCAAGAATTGGTGTCAGGGGTTTTCAGAGCCTACGAGCAGTACTTC; CDR3: CASSQELVSGVFRAYEQYF
V: TRBV12-5; length: 17; size: NA; D: NA; J: TRBJ2-2; DNA: TGTGCTAGTGGACATGACTCCTTGAGAGGGAACACCGGGGAGCTGTTTTTT; CDR3: CASGHDSLRGNTGELFF
V: TRBV7-6; length: 14; size: NA; D: NA; J: TRBJ2-7; DNA: TGTGCCAGCAGCTTAGACCCAGGAACCTACGAGCAGTACTTC; CDR3: CASSLDPGTYEQYF
V: TRBV5-1; length: 14; size: NA; D: NA; J: TRBJ2-7; DNA: TGCGCCAGCAGCGAGGGTTTCAACTCCTACGAGCAGTACTTC; CDR3: CASSEGFNSYEQYF
V: TRBV7-3; length: 16; size: NA; D: TRBD1; J: TRBJ2-2; DNA: TGTGCCAGCAGCCCAAATCCGGGACAGGGGACCGGGGAGCTGTTTTTT; CDR3: CASSPNPGQGTGELFF
V: TRBV9; length: 16; size: NA; D: TRBD1; J: TRBJ1-6; DNA: TGTGCCAGCAGCGTAGAAGTGGGACAGTTTAATTCACCCCTCCACTTT; CDR3: CASSVEVGQFNSPLHF
V: TRBV5-1; length: 15; size: NA; D: NA; J: TRBJ2-3; DNA: TGCGCCAGCAGCTTAGCGGGTCCTAGCACAGATACGCAGTATTTT; CDR3: CASSLAGPSTDTQYF
V: TRBV7-7; length: 15; size: NA; D: NA; J: TRBJ2-7; DNA: TGTGCCAGCAGCTTACGGGCTGGGAGTTCCTACGAGCAGTACTTC; CDR3: CASSLRAGSSYEQYF
V: TRBV6-1; length: 15; size: once; D: TRBD1; J: TRBJ2-3; DNA: TGTGCCAGCAGCATATCGACAGGGGTCACAGATACGCAGTATTTT; CDR3: CASSISTGVTDTQYF
V: TRBV7-7; length: 16; size: NA; D: NA; J: TRBJ2-1; DNA: TGTGCCAGCAGCTTAGAAGGAGGTCACTCCTACAATGAGCAGTTCTTC; CDR3: CASSLEGGHSYNEQFF
V: TRBV7-3; length: 16; size: NA; D: NA; J: TRBJ2-1; DNA: TGTGCCAGCAGCTTATCCCTGGGGGGCTCCTACAATGAGCAGTTCTTC; CDR3: CASSLSLGGSYNEQFF
V: TRBV5-1; length: 14; size: NA; D: NA; J: TRBJ2-7; DNA: TGCGCCAGCAGCTTGGACACTTCGGGCTACGAGCAGTACTTC; CDR3: CASSLDTSGYEQYF
V: TRBV29-1; length: 14; size: few; D: NA; J: TRBJ2-2; DNA: TGCAGCGCTTCTTCCGGGACTCACGTGGGGGAGCTGTTTTTT; CDR3: CSASSGTHVGELFF
V: TRBV5-1; length: 15; size: NA; D: NA; J: TRBJ1-1; DNA: TGCGCCAGCAGCCCTCTTAAGACAGAGAACACTGAAGCTTTCTTT; CDR3: CASSPLKTENTEAFF
V: TRBV7-2; length: 16; size: NA; D: TRBD1; J: TRBJ1-2; DNA: TGTGCCAGCAGCGATATACACAGGGGGCGCGACTATGGCTACACCTTC; CDR3: CASSDIHRGRDYGYTF
V: TRBV28; length: 14; size: NA; D: NA; J: TRBJ1-5; DNA: TGTGCCAGCAGTGACGACAGATACAATCAGCCCCAGCATTTT; CDR3: CASSDDRYNQPQHF
V: TRBV6-5; length: 16; size: NA; D: TRBD1; J: TRBJ2-2; DNA: TGTGCCAGCAGTTACACCGGGACAGGGGCCACCGGGGAGCTGTTTTTT; CDR3: CASSYTGTGATGELFF
V: TRBV6-6; length: 11; size: NA; D: NA; J: TRBJ2-1; DNA: TGTGCCAGCCTAAGTGGTTATGAGCAGTTCTTC; CDR3: CASLSGYEQFF
V: TRBV27; length: 13; size: NA; D: NA; J: TRBJ1-2; DNA: TGTGCCAGCAGTTTATCGAGAGGGGGAGGCTACACCTTC; CDR3: CASSLSRGGGYTF
V: TRBV10-2; length: 11; size: NA; D: NA; J: TRBJ2-7; DNA: TGCGCCAGCCGACTGAGCTACGAGCAGTACTTC; CDR3: CASRLSYEQYF
V: TRBV27; length: 18; size: NA; D: TRBD1; J: TRBJ2-3; DNA: TGTGCCAGCAGTTTATATGGGACAGGGCGAACTAGCACAGATACGCAGTATTTT; CDR3: CASSLYGTGRTSTDTQYF
V: TRBV4-3; length: 14; size: NA; D: NA; J: TRBJ2-2; DNA: TGCGCCAGCAGCCCAGCGGGGAACACCGGGGAGCTGTTTTTT; CDR3: CASSPAGNTGELFF
V: TRBV27; length: 15; size: medium-sized; D: NA; J: TRBJ1-3; DNA: TGTGCCAGCAGTTTCTCCCTAGGGGGTGGAAACACCATATATTTT; CDR3: CASSFSLGGGNTIYF
V: TRBV7-7; length: 15; size: NA; D: TRBD1; J: TRBJ2-3; DNA: TGTGCCAGCAGCTTAACAGGGGGGTCCACAGATACGCAGTATTTT; CDR3: CASSLTGGSTDTQYF
V: TRBV19; length: 13; size: NA; D: NA; J: TRBJ2-1; DNA: TGTGCCAGTAGTGAAACCTCCGGGAATGAGCAGTTCTTC; CDR3: CASSETSGNEQFF
V: TRBV10-2; length: 14; size: few; D: NA; J: TRBJ1-1; DNA: TGCGCCAGCAGTGATTACAGGAGAGGCACTGAAGCTTTCTTT; CDR3: CASSDYRRGTEAFF
V: TRBV29-1; length: 13; size: NA; D: TRBD2; J: TRBJ2-5; DNA: TGCAGCGTGTCCGGGACTAGCTTAGAGACCCAGTACTTC; CDR3: CSVSGTSLETQYF
V: TRBV14; length: 18; size: NA; D: TRBD1; J: TRBJ2-7; DNA: TGTGCCAGCAGCCAAGATAATTGGGACAGGGGGCCGCAATCCGAGCAGTACTTC; CDR3: CASSQDNWDRGPQSEQYF
V: TRBV7-8; length: 17; size: NA; D: TRBD2; J: TRBJ2-6; DNA: TGTGCCAGCAGCGAAGCGGGAGGCCTCTCTGGGGCCAACGTCCTGACTTTC; CDR3: CASSEAGGLSGANVLTF
V: TRBV9; length: 16; size: NA; D: TRBD2; J: TRBJ2-1; DNA: TGTGCCAGCAGCCCGTCCGGGGCGGGAGCTAAAAATGAGCAGTTCTTC; CDR3: CASSPSGAGAKNEQFF
V: TRBV10-3; length: 14; size: NA; D: TRBD1; J: TRBJ2-7; DNA: TGTGCCATCAGTGAGTCGGGACAGGTCAACGAGCAGTACTTC; CDR3: CAISESGQVNEQYF
V: TRBV7-9; length: 13; size: NA; D: NA; J: TRBJ1-5; DNA: TGTGCCAGCAGCTTAGGTCACAGTCAGCCCCAGCATTTT; CDR3: CASSLGHSQPQHF
V: TRBV10-1; length: 15; size: NA; D: TRBD1; J: TRBJ2-5; DNA: TGCGCCAGCAGCCCGACAGGGGAGATGATCCAGACCCAGTACTTC; CDR3: CASSPTGEMIQTQYF
V: TRBV7-9; length: 16; size: few; D: NA; J: TRBJ1-4; DNA: TGTGCCAGCAGCCTTTTCGACAGTGCAACTAATGAAAAACTGTTTTTT; CDR3: CASSLFDSATNEKLFF
V: TRBV30; length: 15; size: medium-sized; D: NA; J: TRBJ2-2; DNA: TGTGCCTGGAGTGGAGAAGGGTGGGACTCCGGGGAGCTGTTTTTT; CDR3: CAWSGEGWDSGELFF